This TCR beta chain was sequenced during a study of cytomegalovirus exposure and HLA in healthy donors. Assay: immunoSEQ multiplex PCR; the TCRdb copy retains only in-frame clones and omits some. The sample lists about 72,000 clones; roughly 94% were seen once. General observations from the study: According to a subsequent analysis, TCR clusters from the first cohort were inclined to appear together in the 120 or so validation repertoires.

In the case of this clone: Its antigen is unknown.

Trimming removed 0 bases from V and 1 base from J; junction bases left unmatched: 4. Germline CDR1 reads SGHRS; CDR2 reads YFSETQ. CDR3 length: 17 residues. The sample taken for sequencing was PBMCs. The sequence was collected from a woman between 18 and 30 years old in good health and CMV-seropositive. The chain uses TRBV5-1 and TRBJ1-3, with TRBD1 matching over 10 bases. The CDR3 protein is CASSLGDRGGSGNTIYF. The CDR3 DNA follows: TGCGCCAGCAGCTTGGGGGACAGGGGTGGATCTGGAAACACCATATATTTT.